This passage covers 6 T cell receptor beta chains from one sample sequenced in a study of T cells in Graves' hyperthyroidism and ophthalmopathy. Amplification yielded TCR beta CDR3 regions, with RNA transcripts as the source. The HTBI set primed first-round TCR CDR3 RT-PCR. TCRdb reanalysed the multiplex PCR reads using MiXCR and keeps one entry per CDR3 protein. The repertoire holds 540,000 or so distinct CDR3 sequences, with 46% as singletons. The sample consisted of peripheral blood or thyroid tissue (not recorded which). The receptors come from an adult woman with Graves' disease, either hyperthyroidism or ophthalmopathy (not recorded which).

This rearrangement joins TRBV2 to TRBJ1-6; TRBD1 matches 9 bases. V was pared by 9 bases and J by 10 bases, with 4 bases of the junction left unmatched. Germline CDR1 and CDR2: SNHLY and FYNNEI. The CDR3 has 12 residues. The CDR3 spells CARGQGGSPLHF. The CDR3 region has the DNA TGTGCCAGGGGACAGGGAGGCTCACCCCTCCACTTT.

This chain links TRBV9 with TRBJ1-6; D gene uncertain. V dropped 0 bases and J dropped 14 bases, with 9 bases sitting between them. This CDR3 has 12 amino acids. From germline, CDR1 is SGDLS and CDR2 YYNGEE. The CDR3 sequence: CASSVAVRTLHF. DNA of the CDR3: TGTGCCAGCAGCGTAGCGGTTCGAACCCTCCACTTT.

The sample holds a few counts of this clonotype. This chain joins TRBV6-6 and TRBJ2-7; 9 bases align to TRBD1. The V segment lost 7 bases and the J segment 5 bases; nucleotides outside the gene matches: 12. The CDR3 sequence is 15 residues long. Germline V gene data show CDR1 as MNHNY and CDR2 as SVGAGI (reference sequence). In nucleotides, the CDR3 is TGTGCCAGCACTACCGGGACAGGGTTTTATCACGAGCAGTACTTC. It is translated as CASTTGTGFYHEQYF.

This chain links TRBV20-1 with TRBJ1-5; D remains unclear. The CDR3 consists of 11 residues. V was pared by 1 base and J by 5 bases, with 3 bases between. The germline V gene has CDR1 DFQATT and CDR2 SNEGSKA (reference sequence). The CDR3 nucleotides are TGCAGTGCTAGAGGCGATCAGCCCCAGCATTTT. Translating gives CSARGDQPQHF.

This clonotype was counted many times. V is TRBV15 and J is TRBJ1-4; 8 bases agree with TRBD1. Trimming removed 5 bases from V and 7 bases from J; junction bases left unmatched: 12. This CDR3 comprises 16 residues. Germline V lookup: CDR1 LNHNV, CDR2 YYDKDF (reference sequence). This CDR3 is CATSSRTGRMGEKLFF. DNA of the CDR3: TGTGCCACCAGCTCGCGGACAGGGCGGATGGGTGAAAAACTGTTTTTT.

The chain uses TRBV4-2 and TRBJ1-5; tentatively, D is TRBD1 (6 bases). There are 15 residues in the CDR3. The germline V and J ends were trimmed by 4 bases and 4 bases, with 14 bases remaining between them. Germline values: CDR1 LGHNA, CDR2 YNFKEQ. For the CDR3, the DNA is TGTGCCAGCAGCCTAAGACAGGCGGGGAATCAGCCCCAGCATTTT. Protein product: CASSLRQAGNQPQHF.